A selection of T cell receptor beta chains follows, all from one sample in a study of identical twins. From the 5' RACE reads, TCRdb called clonotypes with MiXCR, one entry per CDR3 protein. The table lists hundreds of thousands of distinct CDR3 sequences, about a fifth of them singletons. Another study also made use of these data, one on yellow fever vaccine responses in identical twins.

Sequencing was carried out using CD4+ T cells sorted from blood. The receptors derive from a young woman in good health. Each CDR3 is given with its conserved first and last residue. Fields, in order: clone size, V gene, D gene, J gene, CDR3 length, CDR3 DNA, CDR3 protein. The D gene is left open where the match is weak. Part of the rows lack a size; the others show once, few, many or a class for expanded clones.

>NA|TRBV10-3|NA|TRBJ2-5|11
TGTGCCATCAAGAGGGCGGAGACCCAGTACTTC
CAIKRAETQYF
>few|TRBV5-5|NA|TRBJ1-5|15
TGTGCCAGCAGCACCACGGGGGCTCCCAATCAGCCCCAGCATTTT
CASSTTGAPNQPQHF
>NA|TRBV5-1|NA|TRBJ2-3|13
TGCGCCAGCAGCCGGATTCCCACAGATACGCAGTATTTT
CASSRIPTDTQYF
>NA|TRBV3-1|NA|TRBJ2-5|15
TGTGCCAGCAGCCAAGAAGGGGTCGGGCAAGAGACCCAGTACTTC
CASSQEGVGQETQYF
>NA|TRBV4-1|TRBD2|TRBJ2-3|16
TGCGCCAGCAGCCCGTCCGGGACTAGCGGGGTGGGTACGCAGTATTTT
CASSPSGTSGVGTQYF
>few|TRBV3-1|TRBD1|TRBJ2-5|16
TGTGCCAGCAGCCAAGGGTGGACAGGGGGCCAAGAGACCCAGTACTTC
CASSQGWTGGQETQYF
>NA|TRBV12-3/TRBV12-4|TRBD1|TRBJ1-1|14
TGTGCCAGCAGCTCCGGGACAGGTGTAATTGAAGCTTTCTTT
CASSSGTGVIEAFF
>few|TRBV20-1|NA|TRBJ2-2|14
TGCAGTGCTAGGGGTGGCCCTAACGCCGGGGAGCTGTTTTTT
CSARGGPNAGELFF
>NA|TRBV12-3/TRBV12-4|TRBD2|TRBJ2-7|15
TGTGCCAGCAGTTTCCGGCGGGAGGGCGGGTACGAGCAGTACTTC
CASSFRREGGYEQYF
>few|TRBV7-2|NA|TRBJ2-1|13
TGTGCCAGCAGCCCCCGTACGGGACCCCAGCAGTTCTTC
CASSPRTGPQQFF
>few|TRBV4-2|TRBD2|TRBJ2-5|16
TGTGCCAGCAGCCAGCGGGGGGGCCGCAGTAGCGAGACCCAGTACTTC
CASSQRGGRSSETQYF
>NA|TRBV4-1|NA|TRBJ2-7|14
TGCGCCAGCAGCCAATTCAGGGGTAGCGACGAGCAGTACTTC
CASSQFRGSDEQYF
>NA|TRBV10-3|NA|TRBJ1-1|13
TGTGCCACCGCGACGGCCGGAGGCACTGAAGCTTTCTTT
CATATAGGTEAFF
>few|TRBV12-3/TRBV12-4|TRBD1|TRBJ1-1|14
TGTGCCAGCATTCCGGACAGGGGGAACACTGAAGCTTTCTTT
CASIPDRGNTEAFF
>NA|TRBV5-6|TRBD2|TRBJ2-1|18
TGTGCCAGCAGCTTCACCCCCGGGACTAGCTGGTCCTACAATGAGCAGTTCTTC
CASSFTPGTSWSYNEQFF
>many|TRBV2|NA|TRBJ2-1|12
TGTGCCAGCAGTGAGAGATACAATGAGCAGTTCTTC
CASSERYNEQFF
>few|TRBV7-8|NA|TRBJ2-1|18
TGTGCCAGCAGCTTTGACGGGAAGCGGGCGGGGTCCTACAATGAGCAGTTCTTC
CASSFDGKRAGSYNEQFF
>NA|TRBV20-1|TRBD1|TRBJ2-1|17
TGCAGTGCTAGTAGACAGGGGACCGGGACTGGATACAATGAGCAGTTCTTC
CSASRQGTGTGYNEQFF
>few|TRBV24-1|NA|TRBJ2-1|16
TGTGCCACCGCTGCAGGGGAACTTTTTCTTCACAATGAGCAGTTCTTC
CATAAGELFLHNEQFF
>NA|TRBV2|TRBD2|TRBJ2-1|15
TGTGCCAGCAGTGACAGGACTAGCGGTAACAATGAGCAGTTCTTC
CASSDRTSGNNEQFF
>few|TRBV11-2|NA|TRBJ2-7|15
TGTGCCAGCAGCTTAGCGGGAGCAGGGAATCGCGAGCAGTACTTC
CASSLAGAGNREQYF
>NA|TRBV3-1|NA|TRBJ1-1|14
TGTGCCAGCAGCAGAGGGACCTGGGACACTGAAGCTTTCTTT
CASSRGTWDTEAFF
>NA|TRBV29-1|NA|TRBJ1-1|17
TGCAGCGTTGGGGGCCGACCAACCCATGGAGAACTGACTGAAGCTTTCTTT
CSVGGRPTHGELTEAFF
>NA|TRBV10-3|NA|TRBJ2-1|11
TGTGCCATCAGTGCCCATGATGAGCAGTTCTTC
CAISAHDEQFF